Presented here are 26 T cell receptor beta chains from one specimen sequenced in a study of T cell responses to AZD1222 COVID-19 vaccine. Sequencing used immunoSEQ multiplex PCR; TCRdb keeps in-frame clones, though not all of them. In the table there are more than 120,000 clones, just over 85% of which are singletons. The source was peripheral blood, collected 28 days after the second AZD1222 dose. The receptors come from an adult who received the AZD1222 COVID-19 vaccine.

This clone occurred a few times. The chain is built from TRBV19 and TRBJ1-2; D is perhaps TRBD1 (5 bases). The CDR3 consists of 17 residues. Germline V lookup: CDR1 LNHDA, CDR2 SQIVND (reference sequence). V was pared by 9 bases and J by 0 bases, with 23 bases between. The DNA for the CDR3 is TGTGCCAGCCAAGCCCGGGACCAGATGGGGCCTAACTATGGCTACACCTTC. Its translation: CASQARDQMGPNYGYTF.

The genes are TRBV7-8 and TRBJ1-3, with D unclear. Deletions cut 2 bases from V and 0 bases from J, with 8 bases between. The CDR3 has 15 residues. Per germline, CDR1 SGHVS and CDR2 FQNEAQ. CDR3 sequence reads: CASSLWSDSGNTIYF. In DNA form, the CDR3 reads TGTGCCAGCAGCTTATGGTCAGACTCTGGAAACACCATATATTTT.

The CDR3 here is CASSFYATNEKLFF. The CDR3 nucleotides read TGTGCCAGCAGCTTCTACGCAACTAATGAAAAACTGTTTTTT. The chain has TRBV13 and TRBJ1-4; D is uncertain. From germline, CDR1 is PRHDT and CDR2 FYEKMQ (reference sequence). The CDR3 totals 14 residues. Trimming left V 3 bases short and J 0 bases short, with 5 bases between.

In its sample, this clone was seen once. The J gene is TRBJ2-3, the V gene TRBV10-2, with 8 bases fitting TRBD1. Germline V lookup: CDR1 WSHSY, CDR2 SAAADI. The CDR3 loop spans 16 amino acids. V dropped 3 bases and J dropped 4; count of bases not matched to a gene: 9. The CDR3 sequence: CASSDSSWTGPDTQYF. CDR3 DNA sequence: TGCGCCAGCAGTGATTCCTCATGGACAGGGCCAGATACGCAGTATTTT.

This chain links TRBV3-1 (or the pseudogene TRBV3-2) with TRBJ2-7; TRBD2 matches at 10 bases. CDR1 and CDR2 (germline): LGHDT, YNNKEL (reference sequence). The CDR3 spans 14 residues. The ends lost 6 bases at V and 2 bases at J; junction bases unmatched: 4. CDR3 loop: CASRRTSGAYEQYF. The CDR3 bases are TGTGCCAGCAGGCGGACTAGCGGTGCCTACGAGCAGTACTTC.

The V and J genes are TRBV7-2 and TRBJ2-7, with 8 bases aligning to TRBD2. The CDR3 extends over 15 amino acids. Germline V gene lookup returns CDR1 SGHTA and CDR2 FQGNSA. The junction had 10 bases not matched to a gene; V was cut back by 5 bases and J by 4 bases. CDR3 sequence (DNA): TGTGCCAGCAGCCTCGTTAGCGGGGAGAGGTACGAGCAGTACTTC. Its protein is CASSLVSGERYEQYF. The full variable domain, in which reference TRBV7-2 and TRBJ2-7 provide the parts outside the CDR3, is GAGVSQSPSNKVTEKGKDVELRCDPISGHTALYWYRQSLGQGLEFLIYFQGNSAPDKSGLPSDRFSAERTGGSVSTLTIQRTQQEDSAVYLCASSLVSGERYEQYFGPGTRLTVT.

This clone has a single count. The chain recombines TRBV11-2 with TRBJ2-7; D is unclear. The germline gives CDR1 SGHAT, CDR2 FQNNGV. Trimming pared 2 bases from V and 5 bases from J, leaving 4 bases between. The CDR3 sequence is 11 residues long. CDR3: CASSLINEQYF. DNA of the CDR3: TGTGCCAGCAGCTTAATAAACGAGCAGTACTTC.

This clone occurred a few times. The CDR3 protein is CSASEGGPGNTIYF. CDR3 bases: TGCAGTGCTAGTGAGGGAGGGCCTGGAAACACCATATATTTT. This chain uses TRBV20-1 with TRBJ1-3; D ambiguous. This CDR3 has 14 amino acids. V lost 3 bases, J lost 2 bases, and 11 bases lay in between. Per the germline V gene, CDR1 is DFQATT and CDR2 is SNEGSKA (reference sequence).

The chain uses TRBV5-4 and TRBJ2-1, with D maybe TRBD2 (5 bases). The CDR3 sequence is 13 residues long. CDR1 SGHNT and CDR2 YYREEE come from the germline V gene (reference sequence). V was cut by 0 bases and J by 7 bases, with 8 bases left in between. As DNA, the CDR3 is TGTGCCAGCAGCTTGGCACTAGTTAATGAGCAGTTCTTC. It translates to CASSLALVNEQFF.

The rearrangement links TRBV6-5 to TRBJ1-1, with D unresolved. The V gene's germline CDR1 is MNHEY and CDR2 SVGAGI. V was clipped by 6 bases and J by 6 bases, with 11 bases between them. The CDR3 has 12 amino acids. The CDR3 reads CASSRSSSEAFF. The CDR3 coding sequence is TGTGCCAGCAGCCGTTCAAGCTCTGAAGCTTTCTTT.

The V and J genes are TRBV6-5 and TRBJ1-2, with D hard to call. Germline CDR1 is MNHEY and CDR2 is SVGAGI. The CDR3 is made up of 13 amino acids. V was pared by 8 bases and J by 2 bases, with 12 bases between. The CDR3 here is CASWGSNNYGYTF. CDR3 DNA: TGTGCCAGCTGGGGTTCCAACAACTATGGCTACACCTTC.

The chain has TRBV7-2 and TRBJ1-2; no firm D call. Germline CDR1 and CDR2: SGHTA and FQGNSA. V shed 5 bases and J shed 3 bases, with 13 bases lying between them. The length of the CDR3 is 14 residues. CDR3 in amino acids: CASSSRTDYYGYTF. The DNA of the CDR3 is TGTGCCAGCAGCAGTCGGACGGACTACTATGGCTACACCTTC.

CDR3 sequence reads: CASSSGLGQGGNTIYF. The CDR3 DNA sequence: TGCGCCAGCAGCTCCGGCCTCGGACAGGGAGGGAACACCATATATTTT. The chain links TRBV5-1 to TRBJ1-3; 8 bases are a match to TRBD1. The trim removed 3 bases at V and 7 bases at J, leaving 12 bases unmatched. The V gene's germline CDR1 is SGHRS and CDR2 YFSETQ. The CDR3 totals 16 residues.

This clone was counted only a few times. V usage is TRBV4-2 and J usage is TRBJ1-3; TRBD1 might be the D (6 bases). This CDR3 spans 16 amino acids. Germline V gives CDR1 LGHNA, CDR2 YNFKEQ. Deletions cut 4 bases from V and 4 bases from J, with 17 bases between. The CDR3 DNA follows: TGTGCCAGCAGCCCCGGGGGCCAACAGCCAGGAAACACCATATATTTT. This sequence encodes CASSPGGQQPGNTIYF.

The CDR3 coding sequence is TGTGCCACCAGCAGAGAAGTCATGAACACTGAAGCTTTCTTT. This sequence encodes CATSREVMNTEAFF. This chain joins TRBV15 and TRBJ1-1; D remains unclear. The V gene lost 0 bases and the J gene lost 0 bases, with 5 bases spanning the gap. Germline V gene sequence: CDR1 LNHNV, CDR2 YYDKDF (reference sequence). This CDR3 spans 14 amino acids. Looking up the rest from reference TRBV15 and TRBJ1-1 gives the full variable domain: DAMVIQNPRYQVTQFGKPVTLSCSQTLNHNVMYWYQQKSSQAPKLLFHYYDKDFNNEADTPDNFQSRRPNTSFCFLDIRSPGLGDTAMYLCATSREVMNTEAFFGQGTRLTVV.

This chain joins TRBV10-3 and TRBJ1-6, with a weak D call TRBD1 (5 bases). Germline assignment: CDR1 ENHRY and CDR2 SYGVKD. With 10 bases removed from V and 6 bases from J, the gap between germline ends came to 13 bases. The CDR3 runs 13 residues. The CDR3 sequence: CATRRGVNSPLHF. The CDR3 coding sequence is TGTGCCACCCGTCGGGGCGTTAATTCACCCCTCCACTTT.

The chain uses TRBV11-1 and TRBJ1-1; no reliable D call. V dropped 5 bases and J dropped 8 bases, with 21 bases sitting between them. The CDR3 runs 15 residues. Germline values: CDR1 SGHAT, CDR2 FQDESV (reference sequence). The CDR3: CASSPFHLTVPEAFF. The CDR3 region has the DNA TGTGCCAGCAGCCCGTTCCACTTGACCGTCCCAGAAGCTTTCTTT.

In regard to this clone: Other DNA sequences in this specimen translate into the identical CDR3. The V gene is TRBV18, the J gene TRBJ1-6; D gene ambiguous. CDR3 length: 15 amino acids. From germline, CDR1 is KGHSH and CDR2 LQKENI. V lost 3 bases, J lost 1 base, and 7 bases lay in between. The CDR3 nucleotides are TGTGCCAGCTCACCCGACGGTTCCTATAATTCACCCCTCCACTTT. The encoded protein is CASSPDGSYNSPLHF.

This chain joins TRBV3-1 (or the pseudogene TRBV3-2) and TRBJ2-1; maybe TRBD2 (6 bases). Trimming took off 1 base at V and 5 bases at J, with 12 bases between the two ends. Germline CDR1 LGHDT, CDR2 YNNKEL (reference sequence). This CDR3 region has 15 residues. CDR3 in amino acids: CASSQGRDGNNEQFF. The CDR3 region has the DNA TGTGCCAGCAGCCAAGGGCGGGACGGAAACAATGAGCAGTTCTTC.

The V gene is TRBV7-9, the J gene TRBJ2-1, with 8 nucleotides matching TRBD1. From germline, CDR1 is SEHNR and CDR2 FQNEAQ (reference sequence). CDR3 length: 14 residues. V gave up 7 bases and J gave up 3 bases; unmatched junction bases: 5. The DNA of the CDR3 is TGTGCCAGCACACCGACAGGGGTCTACAATGAGCAGTTCTTC. It yields the protein CASTPTGVYNEQFF. The whole variable domain, remainder taken from reference TRBV7-9 and TRBJ2-1, is DTGVSQNPRHKITKRGQNVTFRCDPISEHNRLYWYRQTLGQGPEFLTYFQNEAQLEKSRLLSDRFSAERPKGSFSTLEIQRTEQGDSAMYLCASTPTGVYNEQFFGPGTRLTVL.

The rearrangement uses TRBV9 and TRBJ1-1, with D perhaps TRBD1 (5 bases). Germline CDR1 reads SGDLS; CDR2 reads YYNGEE. The CDR3 length is 14 residues. Deletions cut 4 bases from V and 1 base from J, with 11 bases between. CDR3 nucleotides: TGTGCCAGCAGCCGGGACCCACAGAACACTGAAGCTTTCTTT. Translation gives CASSRDPQNTEAFF.

V and J are TRBV30 and TRBJ1-5; no clear D gene. Trimming stripped 5 bases from V and 3 bases from J, with 14 bases between. Germline V gene lookup returns CDR1 GTSNPN and CDR2 SVGIG (reference sequence). This CDR3 has 14 amino acids. CDR3 in DNA: TGTGCCTGGGGGAAATCGACCTACAATCAGCCCCAGCATTTT. Translation: CAWGKSTYNQPQHF.

This sequence joins TRBV25-1 and TRBJ2-7; 8 positions match TRBD2. Germline V gene data show CDR1 as MGHDK and CDR2 as SYGVNS. The CDR3 has 15 residues. J lost 2 bases, V lost 4 bases, and 7 bases had no gene match. CDR3 residues: CASSALAGMPYEQYF. CDR3 coding DNA: TGTGCCAGCAGTGCCTTAGCGGGAATGCCCTACGAGCAGTACTTC.

The chain has TRBV30 and TRBJ1-6; 8 nucleotides line up with TRBD1. Germline lookup yields CDR1 GTSNPN and CDR2 SVGIG (reference sequence). J gave up 6 bases and V 2 bases, and 6 bases lay outside the gene matches. This CDR3 spans 15 amino acids. CDR3 protein: CAWSPLDRANSPLHF. In DNA form, the CDR3 reads TGTGCCTGGAGTCCATTGGACAGGGCTAATTCACCCCTCCACTTT.

V usage is TRBV3-1 (or the pseudogene TRBV3-2) and J usage is TRBJ2-4; D is possibly TRBD1 or TRBD2 (6 bases each). The V gene lost 2 bases and the J gene lost 1 base, with 9 bases spanning the gap. Per germline, CDR1 LGHDT and CDR2 YNNKEL (reference sequence). The CDR3 is 15 amino acids. For the CDR3, the DNA is TGTGCCAGCAGCCAAAGGGGGGCGGCCAAAAACATTCAGTACTTC. Encoded protein: CASSQRGAAKNIQYF.

This clone appeared a single time. The chain carries TRBV6-5 and TRBJ2-7, with D unresolved. V lost 0 bases to trimming and J lost 1 base, with 7 bases between them. CDR3 size: 14 residues. Germline V gene sequence: CDR1 MNHEY, CDR2 SVGAGI. In DNA form, the CDR3 reads TGTGCCAGCAGTTACTCGTACAGTTCCTACGAGCAGTACTTC. Translating gives CASSYSYSSYEQYF.